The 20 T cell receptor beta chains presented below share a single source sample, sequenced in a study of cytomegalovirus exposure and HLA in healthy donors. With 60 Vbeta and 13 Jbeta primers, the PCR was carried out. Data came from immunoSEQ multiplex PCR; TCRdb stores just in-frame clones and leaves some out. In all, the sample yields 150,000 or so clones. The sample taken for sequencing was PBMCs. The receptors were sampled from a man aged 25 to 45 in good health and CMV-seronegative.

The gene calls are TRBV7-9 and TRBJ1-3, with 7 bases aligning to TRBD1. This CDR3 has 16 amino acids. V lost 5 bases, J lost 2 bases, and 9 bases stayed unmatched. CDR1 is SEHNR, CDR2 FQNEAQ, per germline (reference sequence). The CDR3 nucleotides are TGTGCCAGCAGCGGACCGGACAGGAGGGCTGGAAACACCATATATTTT. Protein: CASSGPDRRAGNTIYF.

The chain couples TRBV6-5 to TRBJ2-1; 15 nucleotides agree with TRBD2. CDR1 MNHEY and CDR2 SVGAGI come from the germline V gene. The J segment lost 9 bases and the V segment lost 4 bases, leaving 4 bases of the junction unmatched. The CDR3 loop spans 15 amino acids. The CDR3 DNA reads TGTGCCAGCAGTTCCGGGACTAGCGGGAGGTTTGAGCAGTTCTTC. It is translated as CASSSGTSGRFEQFF.

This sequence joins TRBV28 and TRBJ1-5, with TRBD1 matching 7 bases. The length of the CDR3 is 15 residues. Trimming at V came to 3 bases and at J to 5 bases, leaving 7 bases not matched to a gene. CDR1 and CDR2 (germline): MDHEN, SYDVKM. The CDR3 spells CASSFGTVFYQPQHF. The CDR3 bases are TGTGCCAGCAGTTTCGGGACAGTTTTCTATCAGCCCCAGCATTTT.

The CDR3 here is CASSPEGAGITDTQYF. The CDR3 nucleotides read TGCGCCAGCAGCCCGGAAGGAGCGGGGATCACAGATACGCAGTATTTT. The rearrangement links TRBV5-1 to TRBJ2-3; 7 bases match TRBD2. Germline CDR1 and CDR2: SGHRS and YFSETQ. J gave up 2 bases and V 4 bases, and 10 bases lay outside the gene matches. The CDR3 is 16 residues long.

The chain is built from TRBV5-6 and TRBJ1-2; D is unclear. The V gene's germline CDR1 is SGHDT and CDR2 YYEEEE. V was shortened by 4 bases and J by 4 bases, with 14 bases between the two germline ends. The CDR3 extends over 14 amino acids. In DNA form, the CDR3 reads TGTGCCAGCAGCCCGGGCGGGGTGATCTATGGCTACACCTTC. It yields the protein CASSPGGVIYGYTF. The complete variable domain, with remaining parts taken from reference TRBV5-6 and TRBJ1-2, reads DAGVTQSPTHLIKTRGQQVTLRCSPKSGHDTVSWYQQALGQGPQFIFQYYEEEERQRGNFPDRFSGHQFPNYSSELNVNALLLGDSALYLCASSPGGVIYGYTFGSGTRLTVV.

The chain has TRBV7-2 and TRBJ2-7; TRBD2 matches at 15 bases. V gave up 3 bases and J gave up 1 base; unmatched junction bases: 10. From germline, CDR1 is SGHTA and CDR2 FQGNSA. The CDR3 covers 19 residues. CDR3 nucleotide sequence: TGTGCCAGCAGCTTTCCGGGACTAGCGGGAGGAGGTTGGTCCTACGAGCAGTACTTC. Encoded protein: CASSFPGLAGGGWSYEQYF.

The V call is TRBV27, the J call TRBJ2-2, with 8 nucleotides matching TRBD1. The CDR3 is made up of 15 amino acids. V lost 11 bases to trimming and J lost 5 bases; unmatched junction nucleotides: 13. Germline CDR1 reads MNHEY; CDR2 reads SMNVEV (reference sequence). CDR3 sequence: CAAAGRGRYTGELFF. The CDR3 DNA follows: TGTGCCGCAGCGGGCAGGGGGCGGTATACCGGGGAGCTGTTTTTT.

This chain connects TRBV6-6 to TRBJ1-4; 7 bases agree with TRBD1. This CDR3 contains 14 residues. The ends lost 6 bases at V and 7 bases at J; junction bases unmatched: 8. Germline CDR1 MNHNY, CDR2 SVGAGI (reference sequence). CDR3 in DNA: TGTGCCAGCAGCCCCGGGACAGCGCGTGAAAAACTGTTTTTT. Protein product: CASSPGTAREKLFF.

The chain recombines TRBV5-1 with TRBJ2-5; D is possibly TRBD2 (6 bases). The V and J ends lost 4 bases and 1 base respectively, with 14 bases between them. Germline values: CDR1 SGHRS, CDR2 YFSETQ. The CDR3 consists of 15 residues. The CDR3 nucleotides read TGCGCCAGCAGCCCTCGCGGAGGGCTCCAAGAGACCCAGTACTTC. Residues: CASSPRGGLQETQYF.

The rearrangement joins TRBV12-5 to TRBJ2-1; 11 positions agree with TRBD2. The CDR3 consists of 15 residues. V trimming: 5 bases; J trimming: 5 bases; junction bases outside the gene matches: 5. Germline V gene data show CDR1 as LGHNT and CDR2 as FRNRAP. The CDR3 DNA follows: TGTGCTAGTGGTCCGGGACTAGCGGCGAACAATGAGCAGTTCTTC. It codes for CASGPGLAANNEQFF.

The CDR3 DNA follows: TGTGCCAGCAGCTTAGTGCAGGCCTACGAGCAGTACTTC. Amino acid sequence: CASSLVQAYEQYF. The V gene is TRBV7-2, the J gene TRBJ2-7; D remains unclear. CDR1 SGHTA and CDR2 FQGNSA come from the germline V gene. This CDR3 has 13 amino acids. The germline V and J ends were trimmed by 1 base and 2 bases, with 6 bases remaining between them. The full variable domain, with the rest looked up from reference TRBV7-2 and TRBJ2-7, is GAGVSQSPSNKVTEKGKDVELRCDPISGHTALYWYRQSLGQGLEFLIYFQGNSAPDKSGLPSDRFSAERTGGSVSTLTIQRTQQEDSAVYLCASSLVQAYEQYFGPGTRLTVT.

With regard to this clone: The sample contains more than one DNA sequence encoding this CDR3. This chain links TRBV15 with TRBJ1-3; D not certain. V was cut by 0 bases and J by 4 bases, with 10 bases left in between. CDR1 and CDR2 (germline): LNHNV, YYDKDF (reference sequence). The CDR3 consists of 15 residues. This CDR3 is CATSRDRDIGNTIYF. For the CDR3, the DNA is TGTGCCACCAGCAGAGATAGAGACATAGGAAACACCATATATTTT.

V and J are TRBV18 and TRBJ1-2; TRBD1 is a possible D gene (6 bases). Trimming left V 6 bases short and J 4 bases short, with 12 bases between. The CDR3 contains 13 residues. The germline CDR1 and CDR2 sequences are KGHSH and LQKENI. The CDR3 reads CASSLGQIYGYTF. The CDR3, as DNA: TGTGCCAGCTCGTTAGGACAGATCTATGGCTACACCTTC.

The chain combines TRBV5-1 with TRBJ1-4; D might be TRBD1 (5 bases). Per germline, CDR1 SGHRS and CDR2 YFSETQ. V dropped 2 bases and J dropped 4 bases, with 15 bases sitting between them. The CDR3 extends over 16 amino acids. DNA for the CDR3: TGCGCCAGCAGCTTCAGTGGGGGGAATGGTAATGAAAAACTGTTTTTT. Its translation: CASSFSGGNGNEKLFF. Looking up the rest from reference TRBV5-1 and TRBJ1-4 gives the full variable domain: KAGVTQTPRYLIKTRGQQVTLSCSPISGHRSVSWYQQTPGQGLQFLFEYFSETQRNKGNFPGRFSGRQFSNSRSEMNVSTLELGDSALYLCASSFSGGNGNEKLFFGSGTQLSVL.

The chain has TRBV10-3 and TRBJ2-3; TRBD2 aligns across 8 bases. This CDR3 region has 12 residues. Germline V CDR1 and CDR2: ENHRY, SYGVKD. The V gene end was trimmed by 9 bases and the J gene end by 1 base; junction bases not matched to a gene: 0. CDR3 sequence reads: CAIAGGTDTQYF. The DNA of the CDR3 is TGTGCCATAGCGGGAGGCACAGATACGCAGTATTTT.

Here the CDR3 DNA reads TGTGCCAGCAGTTTCGGTATCGGAGTGGGGTGGCCTAGCGGCGGCATATACAATGAGCAGTTCTTC. This sequence encodes CASSFGIGVGWPSGGIYNEQFF. The chain is built from TRBV28 and TRBJ2-1; 7 bases fit TRBD2. Germline V lookup: CDR1 MDHEN, CDR2 SYDVKM. V gave up 3 bases and J gave up 4 bases; unmatched junction bases: 27. This CDR3 contains 22 residues.

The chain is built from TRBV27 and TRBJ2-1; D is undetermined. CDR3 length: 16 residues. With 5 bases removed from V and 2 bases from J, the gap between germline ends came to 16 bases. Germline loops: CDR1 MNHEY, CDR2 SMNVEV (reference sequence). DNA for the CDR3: TGTGCCAGCAGTCCCGGTCCTATTCCTACCTACAATGAGCAGTTCTTC. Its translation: CASSPGPIPTYNEQFF.

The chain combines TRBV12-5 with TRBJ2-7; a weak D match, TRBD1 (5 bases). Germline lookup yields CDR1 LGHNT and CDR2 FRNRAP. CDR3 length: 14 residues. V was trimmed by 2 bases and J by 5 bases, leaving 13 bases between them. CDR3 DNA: TGTGCTAGTGGTTTGCTTCAGGGAAGAAACGAGCAGTACTTC. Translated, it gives CASGLLQGRNEQYF.

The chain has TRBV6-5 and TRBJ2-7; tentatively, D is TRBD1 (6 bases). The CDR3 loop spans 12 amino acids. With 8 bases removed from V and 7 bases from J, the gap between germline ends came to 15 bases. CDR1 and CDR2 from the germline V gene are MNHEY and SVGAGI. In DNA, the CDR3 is TGTGCCAGCGCCGTTAGGGGGTCGGAGCAGTACTTC. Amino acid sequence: CASAVRGSEQYF.

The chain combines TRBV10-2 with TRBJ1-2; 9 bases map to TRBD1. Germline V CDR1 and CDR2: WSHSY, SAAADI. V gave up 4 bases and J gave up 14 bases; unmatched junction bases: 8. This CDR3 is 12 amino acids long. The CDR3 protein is CASSGQGVLWTF. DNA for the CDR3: TGCGCCAGCAGTGGACAGGGGGTACTTTGGACCTTC.